One and the same sample provided the 32 T cell receptor beta chains below, sequenced in a study of CD8 T cells in Susac syndrome. It was with random hexamers that about 0.45 to 1 ug RNA was reverse transcribed. TCRdb reprocessed the immunoSEQ multiplex PCR reads with MiXCR, giving one entry per CDR3 protein. The data show some 300,000 distinct CDR3 sequences, around 91% seen once. What was sequenced was CD8+ T cells from PBMCs. The receptors were sampled from a human donor with multiple sclerosis.

The chain joins TRBV10-3 to TRBJ2-1, with D possibly TRBD1 on 6 matching bases. The CDR3 loop spans 15 amino acids. V lost 2 bases to trimming and J lost 9 bases, with 17 bases between them. Germline CDR1 reads ENHRY; CDR2 reads SYGVKD. The CDR3 spells CAISEGTLGAGEQFF. The CDR3 DNA follows: TGTGCCATCAGTGAGGGGACCTTGGGGGCGGGTGAGCAGTTCTTC.

To note about this clonotype: One end of the junction fails to match germline, which may point to a read error. The chain links TRBV7-9 to TRBJ1-5, with no clear D. Germline values: CDR1 SEHNR, CDR2 FQNEAQ (reference sequence). The CDR3 runs to 15 residues. CDR3 sequence: CAISSSGSINQPQHF. CDR3 DNA: TGTGCCATCAGCTCATCTGGGTCTATCAATCAGCCCCAGCATTTT.

The chain is built from TRBV7-9 and TRBJ1-1; TRBD1 might be the D (6 bases). Germline V gives CDR1 SEHNR, CDR2 FQNEAQ (reference sequence). V lost 5 bases and J lost 5, with 15 bases in between. The CDR3 is made up of 14 amino acids. The CDR3 loop reads CASSPGGGSTEAFF. The CDR3 bases are TGTGCCAGCAGCCCTGGGGGCGGGAGTACTGAAGCTTTCTTT. Full variable domain (outside the CDR3, taken from reference TRBV7-9 and TRBJ1-1): DTGVSQNPRHKITKRGQNVTFRCDPISEHNRLYWYRQTLGQGPEFLTYFQNEAQLEKSRLLSDRFSAERPKGSFSTLEIQRTEQGDSAMYLCASSPGGGSTEAFFGQGTRLTVV.

The V and J genes are TRBV11-2 and TRBJ2-2; D might be TRBD1 (6 bases). Trimming took off 3 bases at V and 0 bases at J, with 8 bases between the two ends. This CDR3 has 15 residues. Germline CDR1 and CDR2: SGHAT and FQNNGV. CDR3 sequence reads: CASSFTGSNTGELFF. The DNA of the CDR3 is TGTGCCAGCAGCTTTACAGGGTCGAACACCGGGGAGCTGTTTTTT.

The V and J genes are TRBV20-1 and TRBJ2-1; TRBD2 aligns across 7 bases. CDR1 is DFQATT, CDR2 SNEGSKA, per germline (reference sequence). J gave up 8 bases and V 5 bases, and 15 bases lay outside the gene matches. This CDR3 region has 15 residues. CDR3 sequence reads: CSAAPGSGDTDEQFF. The CDR3, as DNA: TGCAGTGCTGCCCCCGGCAGCGGGGATACCGATGAGCAGTTCTTC.

The chain couples TRBV7-2 to TRBJ1-5, with D possibly matching TRBD1 (5 bases). Germline V CDR1 and CDR2: SGHTA, FQGNSA. V lost 8 bases and J lost 0, with 23 bases in between. The CDR3 is made up of 18 amino acids. The CDR3 DNA sequence: TGTGCCAGCGGCAACAGGTACCCTAATGACAATAGCAATCAGCCCCAGCATTTT. This codes for CASGNRYPNDNSNQPQHF.

This sequence joins TRBV14 and TRBJ1-1; D not resolved. Trimming removed 4 bases at V and 4 bases at J, with 19 bases between. Germline V gene lookup returns CDR1 SGHDN and CDR2 FVKESK. The CDR3 extends over 16 amino acids. The CDR3 DNA is TGTGCCAGCAGCCCCCGGCCTCCCGGCGGAGGCACTGAAGCTTTCTTT. This translates into CASSPRPPGGGTEAFF.

In its sample, this clonotype was seen once. The chain joins TRBV27 to TRBJ2-5, with unresolved D. The CDR3 sequence is 15 residues long. The germline V and J ends were trimmed by 8 bases and 4 bases, with 20 bases remaining between them. Germline values: CDR1 MNHEY, CDR2 SMNVEV (reference sequence). CDR3 sequence: CASRVGPGVLETQYF. CDR3 nucleotide sequence: TGTGCCAGCCGAGTCGGCCCCGGAGTTTTAGAGACCCAGTACTTC.

This chain uses TRBV4-3 with TRBJ1-1; tentatively, D is TRBD1 (5 bases). Germline assignment: CDR1 LGHNA and CDR2 YSLEER. The CDR3 is made up of 13 amino acids. V was trimmed by 0 bases and J by 10 bases, leaving 12 bases between them. The CDR3 sequence: CASSQDPTGRAFF. In nucleotides, the CDR3 is TGCGCCAGCAGCCAAGACCCCACGGGGCGAGCTTTCTTT.

V usage is TRBV29-1 and J usage is TRBJ2-1; no clear D gene. Deletions cut 4 bases from V and 2 bases from J, with 15 bases between. This CDR3 contains 15 residues. Germline lookup yields CDR1 SQVTM and CDR2 ANQGSEA. As DNA, the CDR3 is TGCAGCGTTGCATCCCTGGGATTCCCCTACAATGAGCAGTTCTTC. Its translation is CSVASLGFPYNEQFF.

V is TRBV12-3 or TRBV12-4 and J is TRBJ1-5; tentative D call: TRBD1 (6 bases). The CDR3 contains 15 residues. The ends were cut back, 2 bases at V and 2 bases at J, with 10 bases in the middle. CDR3 amino acids: CASSLRGMGNQPQHF. In nucleotides, the CDR3 is TGTGCCAGCAGTTTAAGGGGGATGGGCAATCAGCCCCAGCATTTT.

The chain joins TRBV28 to TRBJ1-2; a weak D match, TRBD1 (5 bases). V was cut by 2 bases and J by 4 bases, with 11 bases left in between. The CDR3 extends over 14 amino acids. Germline loops: CDR1 MDHEN, CDR2 SYDVKM. The chain's CDR3 is CASSLPGLGYGYTF. As DNA, the CDR3 is TGTGCCAGCAGTTTACCAGGGCTTGGCTATGGCTACACCTTC.

The genes are TRBV6-5 and TRBJ2-5; D ambiguous. Trimming took off 2 bases at V and 2 bases at J, with 6 bases between the two ends. Germline V gives CDR1 MNHEY, CDR2 SVGAGI. The CDR3 has 13 amino acids. CDR3 protein: CASSYRNQETQYF. As DNA, the CDR3 is TGTGCCAGCAGTTACAGGAATCAAGAGACCCAGTACTTC.

The CDR3 region has the DNA TGCGCCAGCAGCCAAGAAGTTACGGGGAATCAGCCCCAGCATTTT. It is translated as CASSQEVTGNQPQHF. This chain connects TRBV4-1 to TRBJ1-5; D is unresolved. This CDR3 contains 15 residues. Trimming cost V 0 bases and J 4 bases, with 10 bases left between them. The germline V gene encodes CDR1 MGHRA and CDR2 YSYEKL.

The rearrangement uses TRBV19 and TRBJ1-2; D is unresolved. The CDR3 is made up of 13 amino acids. Trimming took 7 bases from V and 1 from J, leaving 10 bases between them. CDR1 and CDR2 (germline): LNHDA, SQIVND (reference sequence). Written as DNA, the CDR3 is TGTGCCAGTACCCTGACGGATAACTATGGCTACACCTTC. Its translation: CASTLTDNYGYTF.

The V gene is TRBV27, the J gene TRBJ2-1; D not certain. Trimming pared 7 bases from V and 0 bases from J, leaving 13 bases between. Germline CDR1 is MNHEY and CDR2 is SMNVEV (reference sequence). This CDR3 has 15 amino acids. CDR3 region: CASTYSGGSYNEQFF. The CDR3 DNA reads TGTGCCAGCACATATTCAGGTGGCTCCTACAATGAGCAGTTCTTC.

V usage is TRBV30 and J usage is TRBJ2-3; D may be TRBD1 (5 bases). Germline V gene lookup returns CDR1 GTSNPN and CDR2 SVGIG (reference sequence). This CDR3 contains 13 residues. Deletions cut 4 bases from V and 1 base from J, with 9 bases between. This chain's CDR3 is CAWNRFGTDTQYF. The DNA of the CDR3 is TGTGCCTGGAACAGGTTCGGCACAGATACGCAGTATTTT.

This clonotype was recorded only once. J is TRBJ2-5 and V is TRBV19; possible D gene TRBD2, 6 bases. The germline gives CDR1 LNHDA, CDR2 SQIVND (reference sequence). The V end lost 0 bases, the J end lost 1 base, and 9 bases lay between the germline ends. The CDR3 is 15 amino acids. The CDR3 bases are TGTGCCAGTAGTATAGACCGGCGGGGCCAAGAGACCCAGTACTTC. This translates into CASSIDRRGQETQYF.

This chain joins TRBV4-1 and TRBJ2-7, with D unclear. Trimming cost V 4 bases and J 1 base, with 11 bases left between them. Germline assignment: CDR1 MGHRA and CDR2 YSYEKL. This CDR3 has 14 residues. The CDR3, as DNA: TGCGCCAGCAGCCCGAGAGAAGGATCCTACGAGCAGTACTTC. Protein: CASSPREGSYEQYF.

The chain combines TRBV28 with TRBJ2-3; 10 bases match TRBD2. CDR3 length: 16 amino acids. CDR1 is MDHEN, CDR2 SYDVKM, per germline. V lost 6 bases, J lost 4 bases, and 10 bases stayed unmatched. DNA of the CDR3: TGTGCCAGCAGACCCCCTAGCGGGAGTATCGCAGATACGCAGTATTTT. It yields the protein CASRPPSGSIADTQYF. Supplemented by reference TRBV28 and TRBJ2-3, the full variable domain reads DVKVTQSSRYLVKRTGEKVFLECVQDMDHENMFWYRQDPGLGLRLIYFSYDVKMKEKGDIPEGYSVSREKKERFSLILESASTNQTSMYLCASRPPSGSIADTQYFGPGTRLTVL.

This chain uses TRBV6-4 with TRBJ2-3; 7 positions agree with TRBD2. This CDR3 is built from 14 residues. The ends lost 4 bases at V and 1 base at J; junction bases unmatched: 2. Germline CDR1 and CDR2: MRHNA and SNTAGT. The chain's CDR3 is CASSGSGGTDTQYF. CDR3 bases: TGTGCCAGCAGTGGAAGCGGGGGCACAGATACGCAGTATTTT.

This CDR3 is CASSLPTPGLSREGYTGELFF. DNA for the CDR3: TGCGCCAGCAGCTTGCCCACTCCTGGCCTCTCGCGGGAGGGCTACACCGGGGAGCTGTTTTTT. This rearrangement joins TRBV5-1 to TRBJ2-2; TRBD2 matches at 9 bases. The V segment lost 1 base and the J segment 3 bases; nucleotides outside the gene matches: 19. Germline lookup yields CDR1 SGHRS and CDR2 YFSETQ. This CDR3 region has 21 residues.

This chain joins TRBV18 and TRBJ1-1, with 7 bases lining up with TRBD1. CDR3 length: 16 residues. The J segment lost 0 bases and the V segment lost 0 bases, leaving 4 bases of the junction unmatched. CDR1 and CDR2 from the germline V gene are KGHSH and LQKENI. The CDR3 reads CASSPPKGQLNTEAFF. The DNA for the CDR3 is TGTGCCAGCTCACCACCCAAGGGACAGCTGAACACTGAAGCTTTCTTT.

The chain links TRBV2 to TRBJ2-5, with D possibly being TRBD1 or TRBD2 (5 bases each). This CDR3 contains 16 residues. Germline assignment: CDR1 SNHLY and CDR2 FYNNEI. Trimming took off 0 bases at V and 5 bases at J, with 16 bases between the two ends. CDR3 in amino acids: CASSEALGHPGETQYF. In DNA, the CDR3 is TGTGCCAGCAGTGAAGCGCTTGGACACCCGGGGGAGACCCAGTACTTC.

V usage is TRBV4-3 and J usage is TRBJ2-1, with TRBD2 identical over 11 bases. Looked up from germline, CDR1 is LGHNA and CDR2 is YSLEER. The CDR3 extends over 16 amino acids. Trimming removed 3 bases from V and 7 bases from J; junction bases left unmatched: 8. The CDR3, as DNA: TGCGCCAGCAGCCAGCAACTAGCGGGAGTTGGAAATGAGCAGTTCTTC. The encoded protein is CASSQQLAGVGNEQFF.

CDR3 in amino acids: CASSSQLVTSVNTEAFF. CDR3 in DNA: TGTGCCAGCAGTTCCCAATTGGTGACATCCGTGAACACTGAAGCTTTCTTT. V and J are TRBV28 and TRBJ1-1; D remains unclear. Trimming cost V 4 bases and J 0 bases, with 18 bases left between them. Germline V gene sequence: CDR1 MDHEN, CDR2 SYDVKM. The CDR3 extends over 17 amino acids.

The chain has TRBV25-1 and TRBJ2-7; TRBD1 matches 7 bases. The junction had 8 bases not matched to a gene; V was cut back by 2 bases and J by 4 bases. Germline-derived CDR1 and CDR2 are MGHDK and SYGVNS. The CDR3 is 15 amino acids. The CDR3: CASSETRGRGYEQYF. CDR3 nucleotides: TGTGCCAGCAGTGAAACCAGGGGGAGAGGTTACGAGCAGTACTTC.

V and J are TRBV6-1 and TRBJ1-1; D unclear. The CDR3 has 15 amino acids. The V and J ends lost 6 bases and 3 bases respectively, with 17 bases between them. Germline V lookup: CDR1 MNHNS, CDR2 SASEGT. The CDR3 loop is CASRHVWGVYTEAFF. The CDR3 nucleotides are TGTGCCAGCAGGCACGTCTGGGGAGTTTACACTGAAGCTTTCTTT.

The chain combines TRBV7-2 with TRBJ2-7, with D maybe TRBD1 (6 bases). CDR3 length: 15 residues. Germline CDR1 reads SGHTA; CDR2 reads FQGNSA. V lost 5 bases, J lost 5 bases, and 19 bases lay in between. CDR3 DNA sequence: TGTGCCAGCAGCCCAGGTCTGGGGGCACGTAACGAGCAGTACTTC. Its protein product is CASSPGLGARNEQYF. Full variable domain (rest looked up from reference TRBV7-2 and TRBJ2-7): GAGVSQSPSNKVTEKGKDVELRCDPISGHTALYWYRQSLGQGLEFLIYFQGNSAPDKSGLPSDRFSAERTGGSVSTLTIQRTQQEDSAVYLCASSPGLGARNEQYFGPGTRLTVT.

V is TRBV7-6 and J is TRBJ2-7; tentative D call: TRBD1 (5 bases). This CDR3 region has 13 residues. Germline CDR1 SGHVS, CDR2 FNYEAQ. The V gene lost 5 bases and the J gene lost 3 bases, with 11 bases spanning the gap. This CDR3 is CASSPTQGYEQYF. The CDR3 region has the DNA TGTGCCAGCAGCCCGACTCAGGGCTACGAGCAGTACTTC.

The rearrangement uses TRBV7-8 and TRBJ2-5; perhaps TRBD2 as D (6 bases). Germline V gene lookup returns CDR1 SGHVS and CDR2 FQNEAQ. Trimming pared 2 bases from V and 1 base from J, leaving 17 bases between. This CDR3 spans 17 amino acids. The CDR3: CASSLREIAAVQETQYF. DNA of the CDR3: TGTGCCAGCAGCTTAAGGGAAATAGCGGCGGTCCAAGAGACCCAGTACTTC.

The chain employs TRBV4-2 and TRBJ2-7; a possible D gene is TRBD1 (6 bases). Looked up from germline, CDR1 is LGHNA and CDR2 is YNFKEQ. The CDR3 sequence is 14 residues long. Trimming took 4 bases from V and 2 from J, leaving 12 bases between them. The CDR3 sequence: CASSRAGVPYEQYF. The CDR3 DNA sequence: TGTGCCAGCAGCCGGGCAGGGGTCCCCTACGAGCAGTACTTC.